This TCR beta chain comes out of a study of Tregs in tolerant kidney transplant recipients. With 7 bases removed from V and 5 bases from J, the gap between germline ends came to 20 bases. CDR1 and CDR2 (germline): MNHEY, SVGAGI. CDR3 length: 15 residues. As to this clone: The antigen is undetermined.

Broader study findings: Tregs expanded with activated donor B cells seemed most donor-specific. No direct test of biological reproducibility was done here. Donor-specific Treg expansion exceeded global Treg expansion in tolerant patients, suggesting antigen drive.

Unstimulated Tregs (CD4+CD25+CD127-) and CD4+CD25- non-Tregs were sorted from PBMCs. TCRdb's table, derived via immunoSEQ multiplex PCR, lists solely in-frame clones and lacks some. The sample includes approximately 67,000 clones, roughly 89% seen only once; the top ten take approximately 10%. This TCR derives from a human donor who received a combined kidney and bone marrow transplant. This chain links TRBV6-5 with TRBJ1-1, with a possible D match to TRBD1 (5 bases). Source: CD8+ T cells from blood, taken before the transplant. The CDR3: CASTSPLEGITEAFF. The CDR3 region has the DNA TGTGCCAGCACCTCACCCCTGGAGGGGATAACTGAAGCTTTCTTT.